The clone carrying this T cell receptor beta chain was observed a handful of times. As yet, its antigen is unknown. This entry comes from a study of T cell repertoires in cytomegalovirus infection. The wider study: Evidence of both CMV infection and a matching HLA type came from public TCR beta signatures.

V dropped 4 bases and J dropped 7; count of bases not matched to a gene: 12. Germline lookup yields CDR1 LGHDT and CDR2 YNNKEL (reference sequence). The CDR3 runs 16 residues. General observations from the study: HLA-C-restricted TCR beta clonotypes specific for CMV led the ex vivo response.

One entry per CDR3 protein, called by TCRdb with MiXCR from the reads. The table includes 600,000 to 800,000 distinct CDR3 sequences, 20% to 25% detected once. Sequenced sample: CD8+ T cells from PBMCs. The chain carries TRBV3-1 and TRBJ2-1; 8 nucleotides agree with TRBD2. This receptor was obtained from a human donor in good health (CMV status not recorded). Some clones in this sample may be carry-over from other donors' samples. CDR3 in amino acids: CASSPLDSGGRNEQFF. CDR3 DNA: TGTGCCAGCAGCCCACTGGACAGCGGGGGAAGGAATGAGCAGTTCTTC.